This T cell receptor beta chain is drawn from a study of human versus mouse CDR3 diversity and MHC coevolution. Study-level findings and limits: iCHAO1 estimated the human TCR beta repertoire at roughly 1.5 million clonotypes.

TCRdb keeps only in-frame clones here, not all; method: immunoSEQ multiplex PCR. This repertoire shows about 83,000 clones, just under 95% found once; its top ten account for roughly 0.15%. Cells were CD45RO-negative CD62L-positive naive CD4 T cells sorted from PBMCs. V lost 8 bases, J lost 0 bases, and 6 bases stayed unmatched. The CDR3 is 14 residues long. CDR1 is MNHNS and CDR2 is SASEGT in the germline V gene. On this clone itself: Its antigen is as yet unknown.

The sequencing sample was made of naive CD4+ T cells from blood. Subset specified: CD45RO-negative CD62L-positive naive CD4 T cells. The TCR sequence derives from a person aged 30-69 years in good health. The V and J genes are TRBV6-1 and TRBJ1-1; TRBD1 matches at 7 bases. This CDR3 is CASRTRGMNTEAFF. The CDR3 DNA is TGTGCCAGCCGCACCAGGGGGATGAACACTGAAGCTTTCTTT.